This entry lists 14 T cell receptor beta chains sequenced from one sample in a study of T cells in Graves' hyperthyroidism and ophthalmopathy. RNA transcripts gave rise to amplified TCR beta CDR3 regions. When the TCR CDR3 underwent first-round RT-PCR, the HTBI primer set was used. TCRdb redid the calling of the multiplex PCR reads with MiXCR, one entry per CDR3 protein. The sample lists 300,000 or so distinct CDR3 sequences; 15% to 20% were seen once. Sequenced material: blood. These receptors originate from a man aged 25 to 45 with Graves' hyperthyroidism.

The sample holds many counts of this clonotype. The rearrangement uses TRBV5-6 and TRBJ1-2; D gene unclear. Trimming left V 0 bases short and J 8 bases short, with 17 bases between. CDR3 size: 15 residues. Germline-derived CDR1 and CDR2 are SGHDT and YYEEEE. The CDR3 loop is CASSLEGEPQTGYTF. For the CDR3, the DNA is TGTGCCAGCAGCTTGGAGGGCGAGCCCCAAACGGGCTACACCTTC.

This clonotype was detected ten times or more. CDR3 protein: CATSDPPGVSTDTQYF. The CDR3 DNA follows: TGTGCCACCAGTGATCCGCCGGGAGTTAGCACAGATACGCAGTATTTT. The chain has TRBV24-1 and TRBJ2-3; D is possibly TRBD2 (6 bases). Germline V gene data show CDR1 as KGHDR and CDR2 as SFDVKD. Trimming took off 3 bases at V and 0 bases at J, with 12 bases between the two ends. The CDR3 totals 16 residues.

This clonotype came up many times. This chain links TRBV10-3 with TRBJ2-5, with D perhaps matching TRBD2 (6 bases). V gave up 4 bases and J gave up 5 bases, with 11 bases separating them. This CDR3 comprises 13 residues. The V gene's germline CDR1 is ENHRY and CDR2 SYGVKD. The CDR3 is CAISVEGRETQYF. Written as DNA, the CDR3 is TGTGCCATCAGTGTGGAGGGTAGGGAGACCCAGTACTTC.

This clonotype was detected many times. The CDR3: CSARASGTQGDTQYF. CDR3 sequence (DNA): TGCAGTGCTAGAGCATCAGGTACTCAGGGAGATACGCAGTATTTT. This chain uses TRBV20-1 with TRBJ2-3; D possibly corresponds to TRBD1 (5 bases). Trimming took 1 base from V and 5 from J, leaving 16 bases between them. The CDR3 has 15 amino acids. CDR1 is DFQATT, CDR2 SNEGSKA, per germline (reference sequence).

The sample holds many counts of this clonotype. A read error may account for a junction end that differs from germline. The chain carries TRBV4-1 and TRBJ2-1, with D uncertain. The CDR3 is made up of 12 amino acids. Germline V gene data show CDR1 as MGHRA and CDR2 as YSYEKL. CDR3 sequence reads: CASSPSYNEQFF. The CDR3 nucleotides read TGTGCCAGCAGCCCCTCCTACAATGAGCAGTTCTTC.

This clonotype was counted at least ten times. J is TRBJ1-4 and V is TRBV6-1; 7 bases align to TRBD1. Trimming removed 5 bases from V and 4 bases from J; junction bases left unmatched: 7. Germline V CDR1 and CDR2: MNHNS, SASEGT. This CDR3 comprises 15 residues. The CDR3 region is CASSLTGDNNEKLFF. In DNA form, the CDR3 reads TGTGCCAGCAGTTTAACAGGGGACAATAATGAAAAACTGTTTTTT.

This clonotype was counted between two and nine times. The chain has TRBV9 and TRBJ2-2, with D perhaps TRBD1 or TRBD2 (5 bases each). Per germline, CDR1 SGDLS and CDR2 YYNGEE. Trimming left V 3 bases short and J 7 bases short, with 19 bases between. The CDR3 is 16 amino acids. CDR3 DNA sequence: TGTGCCAGCAGCGACCCTGGAAGGGGAGTGAGCGGGGAGCTGTTTTTT. It codes for CASSDPGRGVSGELFF.

This chain joins TRBV5-5 and TRBJ2-5; D is uncertain. This CDR3 region has 12 residues. Trimming took off 0 bases at V and 7 bases at J, with 7 bases between the two ends. Germline V CDR1 and CDR2: SGHKS, YYEKEE (reference sequence). CDR3 sequence reads: CASSLATGTQYF. The CDR3 coding sequence is TGTGCCAGCAGCTTGGCAACGGGGACCCAGTACTTC.

This clonotype was detected only a few times. The V gene is TRBV4-2, the J gene TRBJ2-1; 7 nucleotides match TRBD1. Germline V gives CDR1 LGHNA, CDR2 YNFKEQ. Losses at the gene ends were 4 bases for V and 7 bases for J; bases not matched to a gene: 13. The CDR3 contains 16 residues. The CDR3 nucleotides are TGTGCCAGCAGCCCCTCCTGGACAGGTGGCGTGAATGAGCAGTTCTTC. Its protein is CASSPSWTGGVNEQFF.

This rearrangement joins TRBV20-1 to TRBJ2-3; 11 positions agree with TRBD2. The CDR3 runs to 18 residues. J lost 1 base, V lost 0 bases, and 9 bases had no gene match. Germline V gene data show CDR1 as DFQATT and CDR2 as SNEGSKA (reference sequence). The CDR3 is CSARDFLGLADRTDTQYF. In DNA, the CDR3 is TGCAGTGCTAGAGATTTTTTGGGACTAGCGGACCGCACAGATACGCAGTATTTT.

At least ten counts were recorded for this clonotype. The chain couples TRBV27 to TRBJ2-2; the D gene could be TRBD1 or TRBD2 (7 bases each). Germline loops: CDR1 MNHEY, CDR2 SMNVEV (reference sequence). Trimming removed 4 bases at V and 5 bases at J, with 14 bases between. The CDR3 is made up of 15 amino acids. The chain's CDR3 is CASSSARGGTGELFF. CDR3 nucleotides: TGTGCCAGCAGTTCGGCCAGGGGGGGTACCGGGGAGCTGTTTTTT.

This clonotype was counted at least ten times. V gene TRBV20-1 combines with J gene TRBJ2-7, with TRBD2 as a possible D gene (6 bases). The germline CDR1 and CDR2 sequences are DFQATT and SNEGSKA (reference sequence). The CDR3 is 15 residues long. Trimming shortened V by 6 bases and J by 5 bases, and 23 bases separated the two germline ends. The CDR3 coding sequence is TGCAGTGCCCACACTCCGGGACTTGTTGGGGACGAGCAGTACTTC. Translated, it gives CSAHTPGLVGDEQYF.

This clonotype showed up many times. V gene TRBV11-2 combines with J gene TRBJ2-1; 8 positions agree with TRBD2. CDR3 length: 15 amino acids. Per the germline V gene, CDR1 is SGHAT and CDR2 is FQNNGV. The J segment lost 0 bases and the V segment lost 5 bases, leaving 3 bases of the junction unmatched. The CDR3 nucleotides read TGTGCCAGCAGCACACTAGCGGACTCCTACAATGAGCAGTTCTTC. This codes for CASSTLADSYNEQFF.

This clonotype was seen ten or more times. The chain couples TRBV2 to TRBJ2-6; no firm D call. The germline CDR1 and CDR2 sequences are SNHLY and FYNNEI. This CDR3 is 13 amino acids long. V gave up 7 bases and J gave up 1 base, with 5 bases separating them. CDR3 in DNA: TGTGCCAGCATGGCTTCTGGGGCCAACGTCCTGACTTTC. Encoded protein: CASMASGANVLTF.